These 10 T cell receptor beta chains were sequenced from one sample in a study of cytotoxic CD8 clonotypes in ibrutinib-treated CLL. Repertoires were generated with immunoSEQ multiplex PCR, while TCRdb's copy carries only in-frame clones and drops some. This table holds under 300,000 clones, approximately 76% found once. The material sequenced was PBMCs, taken at disease progression, from a patient treated with ibrutinib. These receptors were collected from a human donor with chronic lymphocytic leukemia.

The chain has TRBV7-2 and TRBJ2-3; 7 bases fit TRBD2. J gave up 7 bases and V 7 bases, and 11 bases lay outside the gene matches. From germline, CDR1 is SGHTA and CDR2 FQGNSA. The CDR3 length is 14 residues. The CDR3 DNA reads as TGTGCCAGCACCCCAGGGACTAACGGAAATACGCAGTATTTT. Protein sequence: CASTPGTNGNTQYF. The full variable domain, with the rest looked up from reference TRBV7-2 and TRBJ2-3, is GAGVSQSPSNKVTEKGKDVELRCDPISGHTALYWYRQSLGQGLEFLIYFQGNSAPDKSGLPSDRFSAERTGGSVSTLTIQRTQQEDSAVYLCASTPGTNGNTQYFGPGTRLTVL.

J is TRBJ1-4 and V is TRBV28, with no clear D. Germline V gene lookup returns CDR1 MDHEN and CDR2 SYDVKM. This CDR3 is built from 17 residues. The germline V and J ends were trimmed by 2 bases and 0 bases, with 13 bases remaining between them. CDR3 coding DNA: TGTGCCAGCAGTTTAGGGCCTTTCCGCGCAACTAATGAAAAACTGTTTTTT. Encoded protein: CASSLGPFRATNEKLFF.

The chain couples TRBV4-1 to TRBJ2-3; D is possibly TRBD2 (5 bases). Germline-derived CDR1 and CDR2 are MGHRA and YSYEKL. This CDR3 contains 16 residues. V shed 0 bases and J shed 1 base, with 11 bases lying between them. The CDR3 sequence is CASSQEMEVGTDTQYF. DNA of the CDR3: TGCGCCAGCAGCCAAGAGATGGAGGTTGGCACAGATACGCAGTATTTT.

The V gene is TRBV6-1, the J gene TRBJ2-3; D is perhaps TRBD1 or TRBD2 (6 bases each). The CDR3 totals 13 residues. From germline, CDR1 is MNHNS and CDR2 SASEGT. With 7 bases removed from V and 5 bases from J, the gap between germline ends came to 13 bases. The CDR3, as DNA: TGTGCCAGCATTTTGAAGGGGGGAGATACGCAGTATTTT. The encoded protein is CASILKGGDTQYF.

This clone showed up just a few times. The V gene is TRBV2, the J gene TRBJ1-5, with D maybe TRBD1 (6 bases). V dropped 2 bases and J dropped 7 bases, with 12 bases sitting between them. CDR3 length: 14 amino acids. The germline V gene has CDR1 SNHLY and CDR2 FYNNEI. CDR3 region: CASSERGRGQPQHF. CDR3 in DNA: TGTGCCAGCAGTGAACGGGGCAGGGGACAGCCCCAGCATTTT.

The rearrangement joins TRBV27 to TRBJ2-7, with TRBD1 matching over 8 bases. In germline, CDR1 is MNHEY, CDR2 SMNVEV (reference sequence). This CDR3 spans 15 amino acids. V trimming: 6 bases; J trimming: 0 bases; junction bases outside the gene matches: 7. The CDR3 bases are TGTGCCAGCAGCCTCAGGGGGCTTAGCTCCTACGAGCAGTACTTC. It encodes CASSLRGLSSYEQYF.

In its sample, this clone was seen once. The chain joins TRBV11-3 to TRBJ1-2, with 7 bases that match TRBD1. CDR1 and CDR2 from the germline V gene are SGHNT and YENEEA. The CDR3 covers 15 residues. The trim removed 5 bases at V and 4 bases at J, leaving 10 bases unmatched. CDR3 DNA sequence: TGTGCCAGCAGCCCCCCCAGACAGGGCCTCTATGGCTACACCTTC. Its translation: CASSPPRQGLYGYTF.

This chain connects TRBV10-1 to TRBJ1-5; D is uncertain. Germline CDR1 WNHNN, CDR2 SYGVQD (reference sequence). The CDR3 extends over 11 amino acids. Trimming cost V 8 bases and J 6 bases, with 8 bases left between them. CDR3 region: CASGKPQPQHF. For the CDR3, the DNA is TGCGCCAGCGGTAAGCCTCAGCCCCAGCATTTT.

The V gene is TRBV5-1, the J gene TRBJ2-7, with a weak D call TRBD2 (5 bases). Germline V gene data show CDR1 as SGHRS and CDR2 as YFSETQ. The CDR3 contains 14 residues. Trimming removed 0 bases from V and 4 bases from J, with 11 bases in between. The CDR3 nucleotides are TGCGCCAGCAGCTTGGCGGGGTCCCTTTACGAGCAGTACTTC. Its protein is CASSLAGSLYEQYF. The full variable domain, its missing parts supplied by reference TRBV5-1 and TRBJ2-7, is KAGVTQTPRYLIKTRGQQVTLSCSPISGHRSVSWYQQTPGQGLQFLFEYFSETQRNKGNFPGRFSGRQFSNSRSEMNVSTLELGDSALYLCASSLAGSLYEQYFGPGTRLTVT.

The rearrangement links TRBV7-6 to TRBJ2-1, with D perhaps TRBD2 (5 bases). This CDR3 region has 15 residues. Between the trimmed V and J ends, which lost 5 bases and 0 bases, there was a span of 11 bases. Germline assignment: CDR1 SGHVS and CDR2 FNYEAQ. This chain's CDR3 is CASSRSRGSYNEQFF. CDR3 sequence (DNA): TGTGCCAGCAGCCGATCACGGGGCTCCTACAATGAGCAGTTCTTC. Filled out from reference TRBV7-6 and TRBJ2-1, the complete variable domain reads GAGVSQSPRYKVTKRGQDVALRCDPISGHVSLYWYRQALGQGPEFLTYFNYEAQQDKSGLPNDRFSAERPEGSISTLTIQRTEQRDSAMYRCASSRSRGSYNEQFFGPGTRLTVL.